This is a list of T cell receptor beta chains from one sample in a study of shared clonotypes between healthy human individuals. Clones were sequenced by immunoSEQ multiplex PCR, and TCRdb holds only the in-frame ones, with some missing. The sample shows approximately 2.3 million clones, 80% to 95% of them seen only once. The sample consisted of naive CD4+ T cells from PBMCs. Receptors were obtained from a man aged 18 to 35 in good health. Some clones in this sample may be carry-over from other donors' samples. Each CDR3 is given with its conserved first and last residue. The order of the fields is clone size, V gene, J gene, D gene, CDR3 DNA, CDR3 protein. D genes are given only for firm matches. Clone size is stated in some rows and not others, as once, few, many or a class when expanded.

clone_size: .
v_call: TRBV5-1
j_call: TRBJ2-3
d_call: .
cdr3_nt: TGCGCCAGCACCTTGGAAGTAGCGGTCACAGATACGCAGTATTTT
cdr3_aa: CASTLEVAVTDTQYF

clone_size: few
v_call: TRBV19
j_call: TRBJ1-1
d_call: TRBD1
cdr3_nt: TGTGCCAGTAATCCGGGACAGGGGGTCACTGAAGCTTTCTTT
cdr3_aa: CASNPGQGVTEAFF

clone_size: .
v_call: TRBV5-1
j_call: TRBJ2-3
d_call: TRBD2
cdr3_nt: TGCGCCAGCAGCCCGGGGACTAGCGGGAGAGTAGATACGCAGTATTTT
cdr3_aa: CASSPGTSGRVDTQYF

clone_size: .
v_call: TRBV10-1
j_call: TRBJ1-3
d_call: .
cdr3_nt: TGCGCCAGCAGAGCCGGGACAACGACTGGAAACACCATATATTTT
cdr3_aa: CASRAGTTTGNTIYF

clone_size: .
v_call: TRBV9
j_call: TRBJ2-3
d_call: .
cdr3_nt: TGTGCCAGCCGTAGGGCTAGCACAGATACGCAGTATTTT
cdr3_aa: CASRRASTDTQYF

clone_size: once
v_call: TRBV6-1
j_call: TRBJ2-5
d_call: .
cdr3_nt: TGTGCCAGCTATGGAGGGGTGGAGACCCAGTACTTC
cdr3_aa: CASYGGVETQYF

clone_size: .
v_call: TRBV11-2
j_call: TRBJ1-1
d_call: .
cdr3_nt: TGTGCCAGCAGCCAAGAAGGAACGAACACTGAAGCTTTCTTT
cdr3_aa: CASSQEGTNTEAFF

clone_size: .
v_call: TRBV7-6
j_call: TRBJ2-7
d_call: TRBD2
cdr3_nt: TGTGCCAGCAGCAGGGCGAGCGGGAGTTACGAGCAGTACTTC
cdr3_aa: CASSRASGSYEQYF

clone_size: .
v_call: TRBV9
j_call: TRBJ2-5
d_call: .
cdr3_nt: TGTGCCAGCAACAACCCCCGGGAGACCCAGTACTTC
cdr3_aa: CASNNPRETQYF

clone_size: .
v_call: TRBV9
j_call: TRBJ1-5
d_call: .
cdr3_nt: TGTGCCAGCAGCGTAGGATTCAATGGCAATCAGCCCCAGCATTTT
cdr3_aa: CASSVGFNGNQPQHF

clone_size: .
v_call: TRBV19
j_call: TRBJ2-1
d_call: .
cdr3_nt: TGTGCCAGTAGTGGTAGAGCCTACAATGAGCAGTTCTTC
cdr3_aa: CASSGRAYNEQFF

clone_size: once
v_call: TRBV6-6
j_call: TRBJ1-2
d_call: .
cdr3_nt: TGTGCCAGCAGTTACCGGTCGTATGGCTACACCTTC
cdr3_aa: CASSYRSYGYTF

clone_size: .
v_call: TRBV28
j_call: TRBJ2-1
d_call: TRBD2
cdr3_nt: TGTGCCAGCAGCCTATTCGCTAGCGGGAGGGCCCGTGGGGAGCAGTTCTTC
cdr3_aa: CASSLFASGRARGEQFF

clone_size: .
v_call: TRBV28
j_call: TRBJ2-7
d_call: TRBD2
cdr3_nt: TGTGCCAGCCGAGGGACTAGCGGTACCTACGAGCAGTACTTC
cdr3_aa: CASRGTSGTYEQYF

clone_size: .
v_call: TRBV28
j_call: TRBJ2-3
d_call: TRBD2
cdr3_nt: TGTGCCAGTGGGGACCTTCTGGTCCTAGCGGGAGAATCAGATACGCAGTATTTT
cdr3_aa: CASGDLLVLAGESDTQYF

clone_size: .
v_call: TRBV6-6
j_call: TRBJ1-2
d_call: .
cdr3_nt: TGTGCCAGCAGCCGAGACAGCCGAAGTTCCTATGGCTACACCTTC
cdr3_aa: CASSRDSRSSYGYTF

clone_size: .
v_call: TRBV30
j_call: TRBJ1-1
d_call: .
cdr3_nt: TGTGCCTGCAGGGGCGGTGACACTGAAGCTTTCTTT
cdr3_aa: CACRGGDTEAFF

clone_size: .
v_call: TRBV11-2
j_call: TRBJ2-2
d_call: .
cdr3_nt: TGTGCCAGCAGCTCGATTAGCCCCGGGGAGCTGTTTTTT
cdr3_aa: CASSSISPGELFF

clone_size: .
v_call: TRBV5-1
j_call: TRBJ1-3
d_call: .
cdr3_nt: TGCGCCAGCAGCTCGGGAGACGGGGGCCCTGGAAACACCATATATTTT
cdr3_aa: CASSSGDGGPGNTIYF

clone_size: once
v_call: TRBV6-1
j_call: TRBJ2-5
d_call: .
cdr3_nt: TGTGCCAGCAGTGAAAGACTAGGGATGAGGGGTCAAGAGACCCAGTACTTC
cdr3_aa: CASSERLGMRGQETQYF

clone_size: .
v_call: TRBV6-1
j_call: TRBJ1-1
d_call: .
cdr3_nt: TGTGCCAGCAGGGTGAGGGGGAACACTGAAGCTTTCTTT
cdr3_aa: CASRVRGNTEAFF

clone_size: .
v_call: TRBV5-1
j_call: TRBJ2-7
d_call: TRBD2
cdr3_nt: TGCGCCAGCAGCTCCCTATCAATGACTAGCGGTAGTTACGAGCAGTACTTC
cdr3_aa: CASSSLSMTSGSYEQYF

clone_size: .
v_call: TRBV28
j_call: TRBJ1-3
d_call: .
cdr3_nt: TGTGCCAGCAGTCCATCAGACGGCGGAGGTGGAAACACCATATATTTT
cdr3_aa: CASSPSDGGGGNTIYF

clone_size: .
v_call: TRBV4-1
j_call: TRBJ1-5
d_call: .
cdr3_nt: TGCGCCAGCAGCCAAGATCCCCCTCAGGGCCCAGTCTATAGCAATCAGCCCCAGCATTTT
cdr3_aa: CASSQDPPQGPVYSNQPQHF

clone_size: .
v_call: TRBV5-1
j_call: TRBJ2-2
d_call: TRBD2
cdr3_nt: TGCGCCAGCAGCCCGGAGGGTAGCGGGAGGACCGGGGAGCTGTTTTTT
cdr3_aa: CASSPEGSGRTGELFF

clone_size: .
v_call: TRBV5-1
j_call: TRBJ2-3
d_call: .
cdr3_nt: TGCGCCAGCAGCCCTAGACTAAGAGGGAGTGCAGATACGCAGTATTTT
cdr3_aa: CASSPRLRGSADTQYF

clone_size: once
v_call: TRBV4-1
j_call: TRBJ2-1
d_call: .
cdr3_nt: TGCGCCAGCAGCCAAGGGTTGGCTAGCGAAAACAATGAGCAGTTCTTC
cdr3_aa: CASSQGLASENNEQFF

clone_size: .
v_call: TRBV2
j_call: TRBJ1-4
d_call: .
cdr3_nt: TGTGCCAGCAGTGTAGATCCCAGGGCAAATGAAAAACTGTTTTTT
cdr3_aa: CASSVDPRANEKLFF

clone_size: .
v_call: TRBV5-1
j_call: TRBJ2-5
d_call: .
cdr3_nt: TGCGCCAGCAGCCTAGGAAACCAAGAGACCCAGTACTTC
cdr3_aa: CASSLGNQETQYF

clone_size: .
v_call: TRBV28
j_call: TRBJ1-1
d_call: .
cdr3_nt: TGTGCCAGCAGTTTTGGGGTGCTGAACACTGAAGCTTTCTTT
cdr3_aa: CASSFGVLNTEAFF

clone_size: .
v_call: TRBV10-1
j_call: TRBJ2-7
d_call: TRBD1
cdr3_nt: TGCGCCAGCAGAGAGGCAGAGGACAGGGGTGGCGAGCAGTACTTC
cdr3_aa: CASREAEDRGGEQYF

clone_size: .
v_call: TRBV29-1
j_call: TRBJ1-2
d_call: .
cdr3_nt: TGCAGCGTTGAAGATGAGGCCAGTGCTTATGGCTACACCTTC
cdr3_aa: CSVEDEASAYGYTF

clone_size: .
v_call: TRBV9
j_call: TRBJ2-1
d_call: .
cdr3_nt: TGTGCCAGCAGCGCCATTGTGGGCATCGGGAATGAGCAGTTCTTC
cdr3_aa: CASSAIVGIGNEQFF

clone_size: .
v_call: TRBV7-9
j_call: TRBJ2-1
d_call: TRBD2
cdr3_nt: TGTGCCACCCAAAGCGGGAGGACCTACAATGAGCAGTTCTTC
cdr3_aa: CATQSGRTYNEQFF

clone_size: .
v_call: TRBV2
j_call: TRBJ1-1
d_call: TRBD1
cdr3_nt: TGTGCCACTACCTTAGACAGGGCGTTAGGAGAAGCTTTCTTT
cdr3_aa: CATTLDRALGEAFF

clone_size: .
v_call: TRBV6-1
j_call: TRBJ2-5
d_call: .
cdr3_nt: TGTGCCAGCAGTTTACAGGGCGGAGAGACCCAGTACTTC
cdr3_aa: CASSLQGGETQYF

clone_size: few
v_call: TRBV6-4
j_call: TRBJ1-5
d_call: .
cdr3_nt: TGTGCCAGCAGTGACACATGGGCCTCTAATCAGCCCCAGCATTTT
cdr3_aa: CASSDTWASNQPQHF

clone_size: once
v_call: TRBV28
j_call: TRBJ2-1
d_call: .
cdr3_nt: TGTGCCAGCGGGTCGTCACTCCGATACAATGAGCAGTTCTTC
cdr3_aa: CASGSSLRYNEQFF

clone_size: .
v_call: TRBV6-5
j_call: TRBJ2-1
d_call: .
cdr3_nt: TGTGCCAGCAGTACTTCCGGGCCTACAATAGAGCAGTTCTTC
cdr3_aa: CASSTSGPTIEQFF

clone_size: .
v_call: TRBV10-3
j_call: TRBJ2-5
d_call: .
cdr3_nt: TGTGCCATCAGTGAGCCGTCAGAGACCCAGTACTTC
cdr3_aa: CAISEPSETQYF

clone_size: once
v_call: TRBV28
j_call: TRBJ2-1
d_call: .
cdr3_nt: TGTGCCAGCAGTTTACAGGGCCGGAATGAGCAGTTCTTC
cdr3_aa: CASSLQGRNEQFF

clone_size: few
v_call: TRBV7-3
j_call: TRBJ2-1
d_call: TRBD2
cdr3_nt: TGTGCCAGCAGCTTAACTAGCGGGGATTACAATGAGCAGTTCTTC
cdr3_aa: CASSLTSGDYNEQFF

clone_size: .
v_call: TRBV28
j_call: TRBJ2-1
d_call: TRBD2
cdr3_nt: TGTGCCAGCAGTCCCACTAGCGGGAGGGCCTATCAAAGCTCCTACAATGAGCAGTTCTTC
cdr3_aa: CASSPTSGRAYQSSYNEQFF

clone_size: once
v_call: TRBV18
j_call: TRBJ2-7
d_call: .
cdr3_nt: TGTGCCAGCTCACGGGTCACCCCGGCCGCTCCGTCAGACGAGCAGTACTTC
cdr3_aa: CASSRVTPAAPSDEQYF

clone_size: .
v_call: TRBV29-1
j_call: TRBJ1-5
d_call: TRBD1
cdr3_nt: TGCAGCGCAGGGGGCGGCAATCAGCCCCAGCATTTT
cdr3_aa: CSAGGGNQPQHF

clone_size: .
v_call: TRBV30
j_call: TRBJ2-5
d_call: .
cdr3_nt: TGTGCCTGGACGGAGGGGGCGAAGACCCAGTACTTC
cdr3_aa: CAWTEGAKTQYF

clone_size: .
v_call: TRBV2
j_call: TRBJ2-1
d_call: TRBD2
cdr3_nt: TGTGCCAGCAGCCCTAGCGGGTATGAGCAGTTCTTC
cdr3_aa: CASSPSGYEQFF

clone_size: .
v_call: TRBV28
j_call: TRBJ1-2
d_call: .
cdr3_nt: TGTGCCAGCTTCACAGTTTTCTATGGCTACACCTTC
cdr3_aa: CASFTVFYGYTF

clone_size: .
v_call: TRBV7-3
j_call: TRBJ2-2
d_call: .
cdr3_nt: TGTGCCAGCAGCTTAGGCCCCACCGGGGAGCTGTTTTTT
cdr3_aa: CASSLGPTGELFF

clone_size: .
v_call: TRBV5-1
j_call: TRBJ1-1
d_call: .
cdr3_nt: TGCGCCAGCAGCTTCATCGCCGGGGGGAACACTGAAGCTTTCTTT
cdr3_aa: CASSFIAGGNTEAFF

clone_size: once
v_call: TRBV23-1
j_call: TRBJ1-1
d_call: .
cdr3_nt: TGCGCCAGTCCCCAAGCCGCCCCCTTGCCCATGAACACTGAAGCTTTCTTT
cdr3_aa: CASPQAAPLPMNTEAFF

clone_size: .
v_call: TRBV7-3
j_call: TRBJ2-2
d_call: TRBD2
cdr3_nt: TGTGCCAGCAGCTTCGGCAGCGGGAGGGCCCCGAACACCGGGGAGCTGTTTTTT
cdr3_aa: CASSFGSGRAPNTGELFF

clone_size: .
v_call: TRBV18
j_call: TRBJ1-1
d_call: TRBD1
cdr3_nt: TGTGCCAGCTCACAGGGACAGTACACTGAAGCTTTCTTT
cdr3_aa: CASSQGQYTEAFF